The 5 T cell receptor beta chains listed next were all sequenced from one sample in a study of early T cells in non-severe SARS-CoV-2 infection. TCRdb fed the 5' RACE reads into MiXCR, producing one record per CDR3 protein. Of roughly 120,000 distinct CDR3 sequences listed, 14% to 15% are singletons. Sequencing was done on a sample of whole blood. The receptors stem from an adult who was a healthcare worker with PCR-confirmed SARS-CoV-2 infection or an uninfected control (not recorded which).

The chain recombines TRBV12-3 or TRBV12-4 with TRBJ1-4; D perhaps matches TRBD1 (5 bases). This CDR3 has 13 amino acids. V dropped 0 bases and J dropped 8 bases, with 7 bases sitting between them. The CDR3 DNA follows: TGTGCCAGCAGTTTAGCGGGGGGAGAAAAACTGTTTTTT. This codes for CASSLAGGEKLFF.

This clonotype turned up a few times. The chain couples TRBV3-1 to TRBJ1-1; D not certain. CDR3 size: 13 residues. Germline V gene lookup returns CDR1 LGHDT and CDR2 YNNKEL (reference sequence). Trimming removed 4 bases from V and 1 base from J, with 7 bases in between. The CDR3 bases are TGTGCCAGCAGCCGTTTAGAGAACACTGAAGCTTTCTTT. Amino acid sequence: CASSRLENTEAFF.

About this clonotype: The germline gene is not matched at one end of the junction; a read error may be the cause. The chain is built from TRBV10-3 and TRBJ1-6; D ambiguous. The CDR3 length is 13 residues. Germline-derived CDR1 and CDR2 are ENHRY and SYGVKD. The CDR3 DNA sequence: TGTGCCATCACTGAGTCCCCAGCTTCACCCCTCCACTTT. It translates to CAITESPASPLHF.

This clonotype was recorded a few times. The chain couples TRBV12-3 or TRBV12-4 to TRBJ2-1, with D maybe TRBD1 (5 bases). This CDR3 is 14 amino acids long. The V end lost 2 bases, the J end lost 4 bases, and 9 bases lay between the germline ends. The CDR3 is CASSLPRQYNEQFF. Here the CDR3 DNA reads TGTGCCAGCAGTTTACCCCGACAGTACAATGAGCAGTTCTTC.

The genes are TRBV5-1 and TRBJ1-2, with TRBD1 identical over 7 bases. Germline trimming cut 2 bases from V and 5 bases from J; bases unmatched to any gene: 6. The V gene's germline CDR1 is SGHRS and CDR2 YFSETQ. The CDR3 has 14 amino acids. The CDR3 coding sequence is TGCGCCAGCAGCTTACCGGGACAGAGTTATGGCTACACCTTC. Its protein is CASSLPGQSYGYTF.